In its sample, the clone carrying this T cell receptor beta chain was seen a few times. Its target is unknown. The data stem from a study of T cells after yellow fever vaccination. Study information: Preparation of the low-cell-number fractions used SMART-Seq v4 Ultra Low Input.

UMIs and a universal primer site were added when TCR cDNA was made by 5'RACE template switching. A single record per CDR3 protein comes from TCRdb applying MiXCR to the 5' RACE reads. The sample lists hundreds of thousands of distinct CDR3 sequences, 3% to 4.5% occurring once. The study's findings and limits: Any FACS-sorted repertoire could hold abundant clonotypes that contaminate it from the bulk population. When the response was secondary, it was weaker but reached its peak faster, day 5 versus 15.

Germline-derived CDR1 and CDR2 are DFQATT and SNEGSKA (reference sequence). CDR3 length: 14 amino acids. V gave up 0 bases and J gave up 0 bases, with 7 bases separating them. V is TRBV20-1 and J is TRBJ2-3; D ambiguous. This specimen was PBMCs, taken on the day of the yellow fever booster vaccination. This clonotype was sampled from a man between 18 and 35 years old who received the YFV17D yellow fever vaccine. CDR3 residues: CSARDQASTDTQYF. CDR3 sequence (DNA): TGCAGTGCTAGAGATCAGGCAAGCACAGATACGCAGTATTTT.